Sequencing of this T cell receptor (beta chain) was carried out in a study of lymphopenia after photon versus proton radiotherapy. Study-level findings and limits: Post-nadir TCR diversity decline inversely tracked overall survival among those who died. Under photons, naive T cells and diversity fell while effector/memory populations rose.

The repertoire was sequenced with immunoSEQ multiplex PCR; TCRdb's copy has only in-frame clones and lacks some. The sample consists of 53,000 or so clones, 80% to 90% of them appearing once. V was pared by 4 bases and J by 4 bases, with 16 bases between. The CDR3 contains 16 residues. Germline loops: CDR1 SGHAT, CDR2 FQNNGV. Comment on this clone: Its antigen is not identified.

The chain uses TRBV11-2 and TRBJ1-4, with D uncertain. The sequence came from a man in his fifties or sixties with gastric cancer. The input for sequencing was peripheral blood, taken from a patient treated with photon-based radiotherapy. The CDR3, as DNA: TGTGCCAGCAGCTCATTCCTCCGGGCTGGTAATGAAAAACTGTTTTTT. Residues: CASSSFLRAGNEKLFF. Variable domain in full (rest from reference TRBV11-2 and TRBJ1-4): EAGVAQSPRYKIIEKRQSVAFWCNPISGHATLYWYQQILGQGPKLLIQFQNNGVVDDSQLPKDRFSAERLKGVDSTLKIQPAKLEDSAVYLCASSSFLRAGNEKLFFGSGTQLSVL.